The 24 T cell receptor beta chains in this list originate from one sample, sequenced in a study of cytotoxic CD8 clonotypes in ibrutinib-treated CLL. Generated by immunoSEQ multiplex PCR, the TCRdb table keeps only in-frame clones and is missing some. This sample has some 200,000 clones, with around 70% found just once. The specimen comprised PBMCs, sampled after 24 months of ibrutinib treatment. The origin of the receptors is a human donor with chronic lymphocytic leukemia.

The rearrangement joins TRBV2 to TRBJ1-2, with 8 bases fitting TRBD1. Unmatched junction bases numbered 6, after V lost 8 bases and J lost 4 bases. CDR1 and CDR2 (germline): SNHLY, FYNNEI. The CDR3 length is 13 residues. CDR3 nucleotides: TGTGCCAGCGGACAGGGTACTATCTATGGCTACACCTTC. This translates into CASGQGTIYGYTF.

This chain connects TRBV19 to TRBJ2-7, with 12 bases aligning to TRBD2. The CDR3 covers 15 residues. Looked up from germline, CDR1 is LNHDA and CDR2 is SQIVND (reference sequence). Trimming cost V 6 bases and J 3 bases; bases outside gene matches: 6. CDR3 coding DNA: TGTGCCAGTAGGCCGACTAGCGGGGGCTTCTACGAGCAGTACTTC. Its protein is CASRPTSGGFYEQYF.

The chain has TRBV9 and TRBJ1-1; D is perhaps TRBD1 (6 bases). CDR3 length: 13 amino acids. Germline CDR1 SGDLS, CDR2 YYNGEE. The V end was cut by 1 base, the J end by 6 bases, with 10 bases between. The CDR3 DNA reads as TGTGCCAGCAGCGTAACAGGGACCCCTGAAGCTTTCTTT. Its translation: CASSVTGTPEAFF.

The rearrangement uses TRBV18 and TRBJ2-3; D not resolved. In germline, CDR1 is KGHSH, CDR2 LQKENI. Deletions cut 4 bases from V and 2 bases from J, with 7 bases between. The CDR3 runs to 13 residues. For the CDR3, the DNA is TGTGCCAGCTCACTCGGAAACACAGATACGCAGTATTTT. As protein: CASSLGNTDTQYF. The full variable domain, completed using reference TRBV18 and TRBJ2-3, is NAGVMQNPRHLVRRRGQEARLRCSPMKGHSHVYWYRQLPEEGLKFMVYLQKENIIDESGMPKERFSAEFPKEGPSILRIQQVVRGDSAAYFCASSLGNTDTQYFGPGTRLTVL.

The chain couples TRBV5-1 to TRBJ2-2; unclear D gene. The germline gives CDR1 SGHRS, CDR2 YFSETQ. V was pared by 0 bases and J by 0 bases, with 9 bases between. The CDR3 is 16 amino acids. The CDR3 region is CASSLDSQSNTGELFF. Written as DNA, the CDR3 is TGCGCCAGCAGCTTGGATAGCCAGTCGAACACCGGGGAGCTGTTTTTT.

This clone has more than one count but fewer than ten. The chain joins TRBV9 to TRBJ1-2, with 7 bases that match TRBD1. CDR1 and CDR2 from the germline V gene are SGDLS and YYNGEE. V lost 3 bases, J lost 5 bases, and 13 bases stayed unmatched. CDR3 length: 16 amino acids. The CDR3 DNA sequence: TGTGCCAGCAGCGCTCGGACAGGAGCCATTAGTTATGGCTACACCTTC. It is translated as CASSARTGAISYGYTF.

This chain connects TRBV28 to TRBJ1-4; D uncertain. V lost 3 bases to trimming and J lost 8 bases, with 19 bases between them. In germline, CDR1 is MDHEN, CDR2 SYDVKM. This CDR3 has 16 residues. CDR3 in DNA: TGTGCCAGCAGTTTCCTTGTTTCCCGGGGAGGGGAAAAACTGTTTTTT. This translates into CASSFLVSRGGEKLFF.

The table lists this clone with a few counts. This sequence joins TRBV10-2 and TRBJ2-1, with 11 bases lining up with TRBD1. V shed 9 bases and J 7 bases; nucleotides not matched to a gene: 11. CDR1 is WSHSY, CDR2 SAAADI, per germline. This CDR3 region has 15 residues. DNA for the CDR3: TGCGCCAGTCCGCATCTGGACAGGGGGCTTAATGAGCAGTTCTTC. As protein: CASPHLDRGLNEQFF.

V and J are TRBV5-6 and TRBJ2-1; possible D gene TRBD2, 6 bases. The V end lost 3 bases, the J end lost 0 bases, and 13 bases lay between the germline ends. The CDR3 contains 16 residues. Germline values: CDR1 SGHDT, CDR2 YYEEEE. CDR3 loop: CASSYPTSDSYNEQFF. The CDR3 nucleotides are TGTGCCAGCAGCTACCCGACTAGTGACTCCTACAATGAGCAGTTCTTC.

The V gene is TRBV29-1, the J gene TRBJ2-4, with 11 positions matching TRBD1. CDR1 is SQVTM, CDR2 ANQGSEA, per germline. V dropped 7 bases and J dropped 8; count of bases not matched to a gene: 10. This CDR3 spans 14 amino acids. As DNA, the CDR3 is TGCAGCGCGGGGACAGGGGGGCCGGGGGACATTCAGTACTTC. Translated: CSAGTGGPGDIQYF.

The chain links TRBV5-6 to TRBJ2-7; D is uncertain. Trimming took off 1 base at V and 7 bases at J, with 18 bases between the two ends. From germline, CDR1 is SGHDT and CDR2 YYEEEE. The CDR3 sequence is 15 residues long. The CDR3 DNA reads as TGTGCCAGCAGCTTGTATCAGTTTTTCCTCGGGGAGCAGTACTTC. Its translation: CASSLYQFFLGEQYF.

This chain links TRBV4-3 with TRBJ2-7; tentative D call: TRBD1 (5 bases). V shed 0 bases and J shed 0 bases, with 12 bases lying between them. The CDR3 runs to 16 residues. CDR1 and CDR2 from the germline V gene are LGHNA and YSLEER. For the CDR3, the DNA is TGCGCCAGCAGCCAAGATAGGGGCCGTAGCTCCTACGAGCAGTACTTC. Its protein product is CASSQDRGRSSYEQYF.

The chain is built from TRBV5-1 and TRBJ1-5; a possible D gene is TRBD1 (6 bases). The V gene's germline CDR1 is SGHRS and CDR2 YFSETQ. The CDR3 totals 14 residues. V lost 4 bases, J lost 5 bases, and 13 bases lay in between. The CDR3 reads CASSEQGGDQPQHF. CDR3 sequence (DNA): TGCGCCAGCAGCGAACAGGGAGGAGATCAGCCCCAGCATTTT.

The rearrangement joins TRBV6-6 to TRBJ1-1, with TRBD1 matching over 8 bases. The CDR3 is 13 residues long. V lost 6 bases to trimming and J lost 7 bases; unmatched junction nucleotides: 7. Germline CDR1 and CDR2: MNHNY and SVGAGI (reference sequence). CDR3 nucleotide sequence: TGTGCCAGCAGAATTGACAGGGGTGGTGAAGCTTTCTTT. Translated, it gives CASRIDRGGEAFF.

The chain couples TRBV28 to TRBJ2-3; 8 bases align to TRBD1. Germline V CDR1 and CDR2: MDHEN, SYDVKM. Trimming removed 4 bases from V and 1 base from J; junction bases left unmatched: 1. This CDR3 is 14 amino acids long. The CDR3 sequence: CASSSDRGTDTQYF. CDR3 nucleotide sequence: TGTGCCAGCAGTTCGGACAGGGGCACAGATACGCAGTATTTT.

The genes are TRBV28 and TRBJ2-1; TRBD2 matches at 13 bases. CDR3 length: 16 amino acids. Losses at the gene ends were 5 bases for V and 5 bases for J; bases not matched to a gene: 6. CDR1 is MDHEN and CDR2 is SYDVKM in the germline V gene. CDR3 amino acids: CASSPGLAGEHNEQFF. CDR3 in DNA: TGTGCCAGCAGTCCAGGACTAGCGGGAGAACACAATGAGCAGTTCTTC.

J is TRBJ2-3 and V is TRBV7-2; tentatively, D is TRBD2 (5 bases). The CDR3 covers 15 residues. Germline V lookup: CDR1 SGHTA, CDR2 FQGNSA. The germline V and J ends were trimmed by 1 base and 4 bases, with 12 bases remaining between them. The CDR3 is CASSLGLPGADTQYF. CDR3 nucleotide sequence: TGTGCCAGCAGCTTAGGGCTCCCCGGGGCAGATACGCAGTATTTT.

The chain carries TRBV5-1 and TRBJ2-1; 7 positions agree with TRBD2. The CDR3 runs 15 residues. V dropped 4 bases and J dropped 4; count of bases not matched to a gene: 8. Germline values: CDR1 SGHRS, CDR2 YFSETQ. CDR3 sequence: CASSPAGVGYNEQFF. The CDR3 bases are TGCGCCAGCAGCCCTGCGGGAGTTGGTTACAATGAGCAGTTCTTC.

V gene TRBV7-2 combines with J gene TRBJ2-5; D is perhaps TRBD1 (7 bases). The V end lost 1 base, the J end lost 0 bases, and 12 bases lay between the germline ends. Per the germline V gene, CDR1 is SGHTA and CDR2 is FQGNSA. The CDR3 spans 16 residues. The CDR3 spells CASSLVAGGNQETQYF. The CDR3 bases are TGTGCCAGCAGCTTAGTGGCAGGGGGGAACCAAGAGACCCAGTACTTC.

In this sample, this clone turned up a few times. The chain joins TRBV30 to TRBJ2-2; D unclear. Germline V gene lookup returns CDR1 GTSNPN and CDR2 SVGIG (reference sequence). V gave up 3 bases and J gave up 0 bases, with 5 bases separating them. CDR3 length: 13 amino acids. In DNA form, the CDR3 reads TGTGCCTGGAGAGGGACGAACACCGGGGAGCTGTTTTTT. It translates to CAWRGTNTGELFF.

The chain links TRBV5-4 to TRBJ2-5; D is perhaps TRBD1 (5 bases). With 0 bases removed from V and 7 bases from J, the gap between germline ends came to 16 bases. Germline V gene sequence: CDR1 SGHNT, CDR2 YYREEE (reference sequence). The CDR3 contains 15 residues. CDR3 DNA sequence: TGTGCCAGCAGCTTGGCCAAGGGGAAATCTGGGACCCAGTACTTC. Its protein product is CASSLAKGKSGTQYF.

V and J are TRBV29-1 and TRBJ2-1, with 9 nucleotides matching TRBD2. Per the germline V gene, CDR1 is SQVTM and CDR2 is ANQGSEA. V trimming: 7 bases; J trimming: 0 bases; junction bases outside the gene matches: 4. This CDR3 comprises 14 residues. The CDR3: CSGIAGDSYNEQFF. CDR3 nucleotides: TGCAGCGGAATAGCGGGAGACTCCTACAATGAGCAGTTCTTC.

The rearrangement joins TRBV5-6 to TRBJ2-7; D uncertain. Per the germline V gene, CDR1 is SGHDT and CDR2 is YYEEEE. The V end was cut by 1 base, the J end by 3 bases, with 5 bases between. The length of the CDR3 is 12 residues. The CDR3, as DNA: TGTGCCAGCAGCTTGTCGCGCTACGAGCAGTACTTC. This sequence encodes CASSLSRYEQYF.

This clone appeared once. The chain carries TRBV6-1 and TRBJ1-1; 12 nucleotides line up with TRBD1. The CDR3 is 16 residues long. V trimming: 4 bases; J trimming: 1 base; junction bases outside the gene matches: 4. Looked up from germline, CDR1 is MNHNS and CDR2 is SASEGT. DNA for the CDR3: TGTGCCAGCAGTGCGGGACAGGGGGCTGGGAACACTGAAGCTTTCTTT. Encoded protein: CASSAGQGAGNTEAFF.